This T cell receptor (beta chain) stems from a study of CD8+CD57+ T cells in acquired aplastic anemia. The wider study: DNA per sorted CD4+ or CD8+ sample ranged about 0.19 to 30 ug, averaging 3.2 ug. CD4+ reads averaged about 9.9 million in healthy donors. Study-wide results and caveats: There were fewer than 35 CD8+ CDR3 sequences that occurred in both patients and controls.

Genomic DNA served as template for TCR beta VDJ and CDR3 profiling. A single record per CDR3 protein comes from TCRdb applying MiXCR to the reads. The table shows 150,000 to 200,000 distinct CDR3 sequences, with around 45% occurring only once. This clonotype came up many times. Its specificity is unknown. Trimming removed 10 bases at V and 0 bases at J, with 10 bases between. Germline V lookup: CDR1 WSHSY, CDR2 SAAADI. The length of the CDR3 is 13 residues. Specimen: sorted CD4+, CD8+, or CD8+CD57+ T cells (not recorded which) from PBMCs. This TCR was sampled from a human donor in good health. The chain employs TRBV10-2 and TRBJ2-1, with D maybe TRBD2 (5 bases). The CDR3 reads CATIRDSYNEQFF. CDR3 nucleotide sequence: TGCGCCACGATCCGGGACTCCTACAATGAGCAGTTCTTC.